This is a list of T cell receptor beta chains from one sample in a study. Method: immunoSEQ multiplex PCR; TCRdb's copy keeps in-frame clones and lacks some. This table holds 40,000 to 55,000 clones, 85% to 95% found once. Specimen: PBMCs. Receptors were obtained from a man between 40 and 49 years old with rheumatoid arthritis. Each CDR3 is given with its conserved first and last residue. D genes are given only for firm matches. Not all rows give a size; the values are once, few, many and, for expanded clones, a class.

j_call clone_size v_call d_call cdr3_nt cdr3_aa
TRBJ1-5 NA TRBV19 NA TGTGCCAGTAGTATTACCGACAATCAGCCCCAGCATTTT CASSITDNQPQHF
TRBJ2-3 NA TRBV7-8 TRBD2 TGTGCCAGCAGCCCCTCGGGCGGGGGAACAGATACGCAGTATTTT CASSPSGGGTDTQYF
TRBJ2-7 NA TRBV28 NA TGTGCCAGCAGTTTTTCACAAGTTAAGAAGCAGTACTTC CASSFSQVKKQYF
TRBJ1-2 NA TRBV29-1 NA TGCAGCGTAGGAGGGGGAAACTATGGCTACACCTTC CSVGGGNYGYTF
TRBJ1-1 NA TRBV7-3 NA TGTGCCAGCAGCTTACAACGTGGGAGGGGGACTGAAGCTTTCTTT CASSLQRGRGTEAFF
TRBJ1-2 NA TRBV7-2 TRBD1 TGTGCCAGCAGTATTAACAGGGGGCCTGGCTACACCTTC CASSINRGPGYTF
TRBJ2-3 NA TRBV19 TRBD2 TGTGCCAGTAGTATTGCGTTGACTAGCGCTATTAGCACAGATACGCAGTATTTT CASSIALTSAISTDTQYF
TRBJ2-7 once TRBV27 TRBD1 TGTGCCAGCAGTTGGGGACAGGTCTACGAGCAGTACTTC CASSWGQVYEQYF
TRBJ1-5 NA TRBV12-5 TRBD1 TGTGCTAGTGGTTTGGGACAGGGGGCGGGTCAGCCCCAGCATTTT CASGLGQGAGQPQHF
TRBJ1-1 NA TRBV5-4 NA TGTGCCAGCAGCTTGGTACCGAACACTGAAGCTTTCTTT CASSLVPNTEAFF
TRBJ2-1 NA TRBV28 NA TGTGCCAGCGGCCAATCCTACAATGAGCAGTTCTTC CASGQSYNEQFF
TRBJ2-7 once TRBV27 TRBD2 TGTGCCAGCACTCCCCGGGGGGACGAGCAGTACTTC CASTPRGDEQYF
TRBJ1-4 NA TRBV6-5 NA TGTGCCAGCAGGGAGAATGAAAAACTGTTTTTT CASRENEKLFF
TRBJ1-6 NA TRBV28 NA TGTGCCAGCAGCCCAGCCGGGACACCATACTCACCCCTCCACTTT CASSPAGTPYSPLHF
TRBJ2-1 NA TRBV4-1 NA TGCGCCAGCAGCCAAGCGGACGGACTCGGCGTCGGGCAGTTCTTC CASSQADGLGVGQFF
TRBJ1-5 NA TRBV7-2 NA TGTGCCAGCAGCTCCCCCCGGGAGACCGGACAGCCCCAGCATTTT CASSSPRETGQPQHF
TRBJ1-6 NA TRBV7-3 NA TGTGCCAGCAGCACCCAACAGAATTCACCCCTCCACTTT CASSTQQNSPLHF
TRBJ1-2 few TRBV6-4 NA TGTGCCAGCAGTGACAGGGCCGGGACTAACTATGGCTACACCTTC CASSDRAGTNYGYTF
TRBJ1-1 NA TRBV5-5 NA TGTGCCAGCAGCTTGCAGGGGCAGACTGAAGCTTTCTTT CASSLQGQTEAFF
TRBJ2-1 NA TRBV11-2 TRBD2 TGTGCCAGCAGCACCGTAAGGGGAGGGCGCTACAATGAGCAGTTCTTC CASSTVRGGRYNEQFF
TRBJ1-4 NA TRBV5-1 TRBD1 TGCGCCAGCAGCTGGGGACAGTACGGAGCCATTAATGAAAAACTGTTTTTT CASSWGQYGAINEKLFF
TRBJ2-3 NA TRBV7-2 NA TGTGCCAGCAGCTTAGAATCTCTGAGAGGAGATACGCAGTATTTT CASSLESLRGDTQYF
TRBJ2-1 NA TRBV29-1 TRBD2 TGCAGCGTTGCCCCCCAGCGGGGTTTTTACAATGAGCAGTTCTTC CSVAPQRGFYNEQFF
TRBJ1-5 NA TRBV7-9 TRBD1 TGTGCCAGCAGCAAGACAGGGGGCAATCAGCCCCAGCATTTT CASSKTGGNQPQHF
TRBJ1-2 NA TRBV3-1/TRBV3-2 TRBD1 TGTGCCAGCAGGCGACAGGGGTTTGACTATGGCTACACCTTC CASRRQGFDYGYTF
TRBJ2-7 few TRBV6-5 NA TGTGCCAGCAGTTACGACAGGCTGAGCTCCTACGAGCAGTACTTC CASSYDRLSSYEQYF
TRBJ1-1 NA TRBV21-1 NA TGTGCCATACAACCGGGACGGTTGAACACTGAAGCTTTCTTT CAIQPGRLNTEAFF
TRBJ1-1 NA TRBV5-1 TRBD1 TGCGCCAGCAGCGTAGGACCCCGGGACAGGAGGTGGAACACTGAAGCTTTCTTT CASSVGPRDRRWNTEAFF
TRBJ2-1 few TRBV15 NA TGTGCCACCAGCAGAACCACTTACTACAATGAGCAGTTCTTC CATSRTTYYNEQFF
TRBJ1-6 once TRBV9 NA TGTGCCAGCAGCCCCCAGACAGAAACCAATTCACCCCTCCACTTT CASSPQTETNSPLHF
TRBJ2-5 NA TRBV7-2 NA TGTGCCAGCAGCTTGGCCCCACATAGCCCTAAAGAGACCCAGTACTTC CASSLAPHSPKETQYF
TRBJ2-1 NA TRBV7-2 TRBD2 TGTGCCAGCAGCTCGGGACTAGCGCCCTACAATGAGCAGTTCTTC CASSSGLAPYNEQFF
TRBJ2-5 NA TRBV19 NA TGTGCCAGTAGTATCACTGGGGAGACCCAGTACTTC CASSITGETQYF
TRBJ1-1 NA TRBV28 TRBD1 TGTGCCAGCAGTTTTATCGAACAGGGGTGGACTGAAGCTTTCTTT CASSFIEQGWTEAFF
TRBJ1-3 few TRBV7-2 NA TGTGCCAGCAGCTTACTTTCAGCCTCTGGAAACACCATATATTTT CASSLLSASGNTIYF
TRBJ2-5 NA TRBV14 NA TGTGCCAGCAGCCAAGAAACCGGGAGGACCCAGTACTTC CASSQETGRTQYF
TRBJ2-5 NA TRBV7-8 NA TGTGCCAGCAGCTTCCGTACTAGTACCCAAGAGACCCAGTACTTC CASSFRTSTQETQYF
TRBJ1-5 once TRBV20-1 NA TGCAGTGCTAGTCATACAGGGCGAGGTCAGCCCCAGCATTTT CSASHTGRGQPQHF
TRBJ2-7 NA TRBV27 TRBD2 TGTGCCAGCAGTTTGGGACTAGCGGGAGGGCCGGCCTCCTACGAGCAGTACTTC CASSLGLAGGPASYEQYF